This T cell receptor beta chain stems from a study of post-analysis software for immune sequencing data. Study-level points and caveats: The F measure placed samples prepared in the same batch into strongly shared clusters. In patients, about 5 TRBV segments were more frequent than in controls, with TRBV5-6, TRBV5-1 and TRBV20-1 among them. Compared with controls, patients showed significantly lower normalized Chao1 diversity.

Unique molecular identifiers were carried by the TCR beta cDNA libraries. Input amounts of roughly 0.85 to 10 million T cells were used. These gave 500,000 or so cDNA molecules, so each molecule approximated one T cell. TCRdb passed the PCR reads through MiXCR, listing each CDR3 protein once. The sample contains about 430,000 distinct CDR3 sequences, roughly 38% of which appear only once. Trimming removed 10 bases at V and 3 bases at J, with 23 bases between. Germline assignment: CDR1 SEHNR and CDR2 FQNEAQ (reference sequence). This CDR3 region has 16 residues. Note on this clonotype: The target antigen is unknown.

J is TRBJ2-3 and V is TRBV7-9; TRBD1 is a possible D gene (8 bases). The clonotype originates from a girl aged 2 to 9 with multiple sclerosis. Input material: blood. CDR3 amino acids: CAISRSTGGDTDTQYF. CDR3 nucleotides: TGTGCCATCTCCCGATCTACAGGGGGGGATACAGATACGCAGTATTTT.